This T cell receptor beta chain derives from a study of blood T cell repertoires in COVID-19. A case of COVID-19 had been met by exposed participants within 2 weeks before study entry. Generated by immunoSEQ multiplex PCR, the TCRdb table keeps only in-frame clones and is missing some. The sample shows approximately 280,000 clones, roughly four fifths of them seen only once. Germline-derived CDR1 and CDR2 are ENHRY and SYGVKD. This CDR3 comprises 13 residues. V gave up 11 bases and J gave up 5 bases; unmatched junction bases: 10. This chain joins TRBV10-3 and TRBJ1-1; TRBD1 matches 8 bases. This sequence originates from a man aged 35 to 55 who had been exposed to COVID-19. The specimen was PBMCs or T cells enriched from blood (not recorded which). CDR3 in amino acids: CAFKIRQGTEAFF. The CDR3 DNA reads TGTGCCTTCAAGATCCGACAGGGGACTGAAGCTTTCTTT.